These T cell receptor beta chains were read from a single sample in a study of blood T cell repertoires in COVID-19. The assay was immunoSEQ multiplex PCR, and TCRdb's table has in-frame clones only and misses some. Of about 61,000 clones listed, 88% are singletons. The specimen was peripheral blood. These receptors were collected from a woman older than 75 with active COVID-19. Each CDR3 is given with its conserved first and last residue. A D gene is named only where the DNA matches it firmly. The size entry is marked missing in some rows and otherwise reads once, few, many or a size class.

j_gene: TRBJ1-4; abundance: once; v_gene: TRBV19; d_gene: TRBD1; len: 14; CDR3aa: CASSTGQLTEKLFF; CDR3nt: TGTGCCAGTAGTACGGGACAGCTTACTGAAAAACTGTTTTTT
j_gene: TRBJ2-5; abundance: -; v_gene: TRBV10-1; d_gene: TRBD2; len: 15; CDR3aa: CASSESTSGVETQYF; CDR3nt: TGCGCCAGCAGTGAGTCGACTAGCGGGGTCGAGACCCAGTACTTC
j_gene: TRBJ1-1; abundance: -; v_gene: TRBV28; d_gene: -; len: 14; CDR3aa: CASTTMGGWTEAFF; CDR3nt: TGTGCCAGCACCACCATGGGAGGGTGGACTGAAGCTTTCTTT
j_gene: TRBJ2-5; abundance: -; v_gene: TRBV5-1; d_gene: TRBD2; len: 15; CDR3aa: CASSLSPAGGETQYF; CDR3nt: TGCGCCAGCAGCTTAAGCCCAGCGGGGGGGGAGACCCAGTACTTC
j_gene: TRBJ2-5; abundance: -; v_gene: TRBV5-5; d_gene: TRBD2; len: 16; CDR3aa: CASRRSTSGNQETQYF; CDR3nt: TGTGCCAGCAGACGATCGACTAGCGGGAACCAAGAGACCCAGTACTTC
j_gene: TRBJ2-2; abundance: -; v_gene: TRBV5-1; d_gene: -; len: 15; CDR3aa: CASSLGRANTGELFF; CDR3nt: TGCGCCAGCAGCTTGGGTCGGGCGAACACCGGGGAGCTGTTTTTT
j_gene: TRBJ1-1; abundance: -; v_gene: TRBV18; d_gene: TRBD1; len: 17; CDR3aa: CASSPRGTGAGNTEAFF; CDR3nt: TGTGCCAGCTCACCACGGGGGACAGGGGCGGGGAACACTGAAGCTTTCTTT
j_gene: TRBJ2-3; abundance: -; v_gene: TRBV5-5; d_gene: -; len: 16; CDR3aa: CASSIPAQVVSDTQYF; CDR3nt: TGTGCCAGCAGCATCCCTGCCCAGGTTGTATCAGATACGCAGTATTTT
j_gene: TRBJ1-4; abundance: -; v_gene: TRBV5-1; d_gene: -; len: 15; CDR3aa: CASSLQGTANEKLFF; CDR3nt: TGCGCCAGCAGCCTTCAGGGGACGGCTAATGAAAAACTGTTTTTT
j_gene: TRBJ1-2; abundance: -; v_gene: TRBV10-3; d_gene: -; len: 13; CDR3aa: CAISRQVSSGYTF; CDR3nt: TGTGCCATCAGCCGACAGGTGTCTAGTGGCTACACCTTC
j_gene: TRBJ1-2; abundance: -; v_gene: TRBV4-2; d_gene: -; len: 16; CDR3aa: CASSQDMTLGANGYTF; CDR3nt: TGTGCCAGCAGCCAAGATATGACCCTAGGAGCCAATGGCTACACCTTC
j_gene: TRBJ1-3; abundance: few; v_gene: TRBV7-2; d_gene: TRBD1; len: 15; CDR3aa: CASSLKGASGNTIYF; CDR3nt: TGTGCCAGCAGCTTAAAGGGGGCGTCTGGAAACACCATATATTTT
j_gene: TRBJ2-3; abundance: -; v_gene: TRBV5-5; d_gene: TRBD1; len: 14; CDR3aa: CASGGQANTDTQYF; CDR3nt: TGTGCCAGCGGGGGACAGGCGAACACAGATACGCAGTATTTT
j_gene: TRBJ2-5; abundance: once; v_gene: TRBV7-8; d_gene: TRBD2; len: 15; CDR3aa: CASSYGTTSGETQYF; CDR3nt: TGTGCCAGCAGCTACGGGACTACCAGCGGGGAGACCCAGTACTTC
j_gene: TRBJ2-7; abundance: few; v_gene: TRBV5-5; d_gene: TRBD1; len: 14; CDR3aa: CASSFRQGSYEQYF; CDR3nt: TGTGCCAGCAGCTTCCGACAGGGGTCCTACGAGCAGTACTTC
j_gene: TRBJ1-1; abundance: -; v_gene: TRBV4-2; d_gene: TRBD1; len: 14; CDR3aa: CASSQLQGAAEAFF; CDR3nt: TGTGCCAGCAGCCAGCTACAGGGGGCCGCTGAAGCTTTCTTT
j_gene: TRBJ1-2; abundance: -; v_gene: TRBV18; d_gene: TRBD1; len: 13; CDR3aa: CASSQGQAYGYTF; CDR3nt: TGTGCCAGCTCACAGGGACAGGCATATGGCTACACCTTC
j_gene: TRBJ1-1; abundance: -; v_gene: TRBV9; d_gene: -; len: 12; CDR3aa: CASSPTSTEAFF; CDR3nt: TGTGCCAGCAGCCCCACGAGCACTGAAGCTTTCTTT
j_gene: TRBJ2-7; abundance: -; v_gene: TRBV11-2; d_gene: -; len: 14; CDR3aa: CASSRTSSSYEQYF; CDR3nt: TGTGCCAGCAGTCGGACAAGTAGCTCCTACGAGCAGTACTTC
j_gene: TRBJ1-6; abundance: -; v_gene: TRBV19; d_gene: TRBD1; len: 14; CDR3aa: CASSIDRGNSPLHF; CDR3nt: TGTGCCAGTAGTATAGACAGGGGGAATTCACCCCTCCACTTT
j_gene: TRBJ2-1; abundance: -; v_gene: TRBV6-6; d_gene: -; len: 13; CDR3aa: CASSYSGGGEQFF; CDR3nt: TGTGCCAGCAGTTACTCCGGTGGTGGTGAGCAGTTCTTC
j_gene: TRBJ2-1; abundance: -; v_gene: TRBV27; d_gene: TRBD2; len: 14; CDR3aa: CASRLAGGGNEQFF; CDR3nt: TGTGCCAGCAGACTAGCGGGGGGAGGGAATGAGCAGTTCTTC
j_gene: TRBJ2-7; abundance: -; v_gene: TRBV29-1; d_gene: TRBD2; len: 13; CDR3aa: CSVGVAGVLEQYF; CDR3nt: TGCAGCGTTGGGGTGGCGGGAGTACTGGAGCAGTACTTC
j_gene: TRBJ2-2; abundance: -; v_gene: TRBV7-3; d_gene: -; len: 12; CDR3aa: CASSRGTGELFF; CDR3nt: TGTGCCAGCAGCCGGGGTACCGGGGAGCTGTTTTTT
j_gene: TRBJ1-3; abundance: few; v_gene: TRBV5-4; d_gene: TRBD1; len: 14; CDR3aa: CASSFSGGENTIYF; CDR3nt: TGTGCCAGCAGCTTTTCAGGGGGCGAAAACACCATATATTTT
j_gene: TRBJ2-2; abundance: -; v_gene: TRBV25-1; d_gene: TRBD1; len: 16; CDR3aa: CASSEWGQGNTGELFF; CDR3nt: TGTGCCAGCAGTGAATGGGGACAGGGGAACACCGGGGAGCTGTTTTTT
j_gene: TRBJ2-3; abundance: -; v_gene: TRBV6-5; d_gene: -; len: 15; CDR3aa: CASSYGGPLTDTQYF; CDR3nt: TGTGCCAGCAGTTACGGCGGGCCCCTCACAGATACGCAGTATTTT
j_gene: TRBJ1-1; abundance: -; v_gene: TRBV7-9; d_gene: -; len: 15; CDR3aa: CASSLQGTMNTEAFF; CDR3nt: TGTGCCAGCAGCTTACAGGGGACGATGAACACTGAAGCTTTCTTT